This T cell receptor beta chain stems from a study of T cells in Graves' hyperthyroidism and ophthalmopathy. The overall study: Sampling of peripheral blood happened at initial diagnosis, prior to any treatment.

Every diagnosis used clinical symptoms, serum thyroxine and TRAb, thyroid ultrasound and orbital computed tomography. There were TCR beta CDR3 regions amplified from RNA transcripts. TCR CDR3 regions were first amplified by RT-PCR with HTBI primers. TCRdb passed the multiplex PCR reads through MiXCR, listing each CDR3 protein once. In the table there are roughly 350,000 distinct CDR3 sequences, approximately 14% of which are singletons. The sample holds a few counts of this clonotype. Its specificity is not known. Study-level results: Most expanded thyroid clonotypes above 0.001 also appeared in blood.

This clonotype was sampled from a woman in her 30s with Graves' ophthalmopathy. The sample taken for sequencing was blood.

CDR3 DNA: TGTGCCAGTAGTATACGGGGGACCGGGTCCTACAATGAGCAGTTCTTC. As protein: CASSIRGTGSYNEQFF. The gene calls are TRBV19 and TRBJ2-1, with a weak D call TRBD2 (6 bases). Trimming pared 2 bases from V and 1 base from J, leaving 12 bases between. CDR3 length equals 16 residues. The germline CDR1 and CDR2 sequences are LNHDA and SQIVND (reference sequence).